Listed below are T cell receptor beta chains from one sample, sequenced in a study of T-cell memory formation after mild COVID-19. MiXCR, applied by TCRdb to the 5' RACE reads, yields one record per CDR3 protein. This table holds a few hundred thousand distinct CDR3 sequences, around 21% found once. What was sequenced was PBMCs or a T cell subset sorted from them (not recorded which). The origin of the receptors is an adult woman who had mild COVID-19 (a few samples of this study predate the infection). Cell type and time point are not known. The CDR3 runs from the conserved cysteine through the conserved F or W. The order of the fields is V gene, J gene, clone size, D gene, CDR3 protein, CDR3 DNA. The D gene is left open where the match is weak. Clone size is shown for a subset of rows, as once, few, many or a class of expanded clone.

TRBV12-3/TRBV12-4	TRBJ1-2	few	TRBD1	CASSLADRVTYGYTF	TGTGCCAGCAGTTTAGCGGACAGGGTCACCTATGGCTACACCTTC
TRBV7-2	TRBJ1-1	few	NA	CASSLAGTETTEAFF	TGTGCCAGCAGCTTAGCGGGGACGGAGACGACTGAAGCTTTCTTT
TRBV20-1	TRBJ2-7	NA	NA	CSAKGRYEQYF	TGCAGTGCTAAGGGGAGGTACGAGCAGTACTTC
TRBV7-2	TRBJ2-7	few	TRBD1	CASSLDGQGGTYEQYF	TGTGCCAGCAGCTTAGATGGACAGGGAGGTACCTACGAGCAGTACTTC
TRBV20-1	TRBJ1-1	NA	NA	CSARDIVRLNTEAFF	TGCAGTGCTAGAGATATTGTGCGGCTGAACACTGAAGCTTTCTTT
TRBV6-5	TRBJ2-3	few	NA	CASRPSSDTQYF	TGTGCCAGCAGGCCTTCGTCGGATACGCAGTATTTT
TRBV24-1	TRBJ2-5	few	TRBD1	CATSDFNRGETQYF	TGTGCCACCAGTGATTTTAACAGGGGGGAGACCCAGTACTTC
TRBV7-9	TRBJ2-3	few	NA	CASSLGGGPRTDTQYF	TGTGCCAGCAGCTTAGGAGGAGGACCTCGGACAGATACGCAGTATTTT
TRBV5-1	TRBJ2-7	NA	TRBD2	CASSLDNPGLSGYEQYF	TGCGCCAGCAGCTTGGACAACCCGGGACTATCGGGATACGAGCAGTACTTC
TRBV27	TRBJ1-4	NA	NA	CASSYQGTYEKLFF	TGTGCCAGCAGTTACCAGGGGACCTATGAAAAACTGTTTTTT
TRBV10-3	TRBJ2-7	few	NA	CAIGSGFYEQYF	TGTGCCATCGGTTCTGGATTCTACGAGCAGTACTTC
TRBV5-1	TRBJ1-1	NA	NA	CASSVNSQNTEAFF	TGCGCCAGCAGCGTTAACTCCCAAAACACTGAAGCTTTCTTT
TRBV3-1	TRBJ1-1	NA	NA	CASGKGAEAFF	TGTGCCAGCGGAAAGGGGGCTGAAGCTTTCTTT
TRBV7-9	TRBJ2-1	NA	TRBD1	CASSYSRGREYNEQFF	TGTGCCAGCAGCTACTCCAGGGGGCGAGAATACAATGAGCAGTTCTTC
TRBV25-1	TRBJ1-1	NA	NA	CASSQVATERYTEAFF	TGTGCCAGCAGTCAGGTCGCGACAGAAAGATACACTGAAGCTTTCTTT
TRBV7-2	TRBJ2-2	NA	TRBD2	CASTVSMGGRAVGGELFF	TGTGCCAGCACCGTATCGATGGGCGGGAGGGCCGTTGGCGGGGAGCTGTTTTTT
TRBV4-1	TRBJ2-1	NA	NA	CASSQTTDSNEQFF	TGCGCCAGCAGCCAAACGACTGATTCTAATGAGCAGTTCTTC
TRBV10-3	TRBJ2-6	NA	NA	CAISESAADGANVLTF	TGTGCCATCAGTGAGTCGGCAGCCGATGGGGCCAACGTCCTGACTTTC
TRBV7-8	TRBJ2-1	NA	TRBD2	CASSFRAGGPASEQFF	TGTGCCAGCAGTTTCAGAGCGGGGGGGCCCGCCAGCGAGCAGTTCTTC
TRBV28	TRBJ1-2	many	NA	CASSFPDRSHYGYTF	TGTGCCAGCAGTTTCCCAGACAGAAGTCACTATGGCTACACCTTC
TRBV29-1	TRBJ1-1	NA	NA	CSVGVSLNTEAFF	TGCAGCGTTGGGGTCAGTCTGAACACTGAAGCTTTCTTT
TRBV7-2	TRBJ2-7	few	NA	CASSPSPSDGVRSGF	TGTGCCAGCAGCCCCAGCCCCTCTGACGGAGTTCGCAGTGGCTTC
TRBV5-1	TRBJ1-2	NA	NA	CASGDSALNYGYTF	TGCGCCAGCGGAGATTCGGCGCTGAACTATGGCTACACCTTC
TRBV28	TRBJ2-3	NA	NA	CASSSHRGSTDTQYF	TGTGCCAGCAGTTCCCATCGGGGGAGCACAGATACGCAGTATTTT
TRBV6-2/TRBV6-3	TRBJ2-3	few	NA	CASSYLATADTQYF	TGTGCCAGCAGTTACTTGGCGACGGCAGATACGCAGTATTTT
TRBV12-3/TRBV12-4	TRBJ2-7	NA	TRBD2	CASSLAGGRPYEQYF	TGTGCCAGCAGTTTAGCCGGGGGGAGACCCTACGAGCAGTACTTC
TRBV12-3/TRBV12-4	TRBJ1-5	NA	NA	CASSGSGGNQPQHF	TGTGCCAGCAGCGGGTCCGGTGGCAATCAGCCCCAGCATTTT
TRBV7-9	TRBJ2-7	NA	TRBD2	CASSPPIGGGPTKEQYF	TGTGCCAGCAGCCCCCCCATTGGGGGAGGGCCAACTAAAGAGCAGTACTTC
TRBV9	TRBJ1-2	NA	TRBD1	CASSVGVGTGGTYGYTF	TGTGCCAGCAGCGTAGGAGTGGGGACAGGGGGAACCTATGGCTACACCTTC
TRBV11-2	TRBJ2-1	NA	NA	CASSLGWSGYEQFF	TGTGCCAGCAGCTTAGGGTGGTCTGGCTATGAGCAGTTCTTC
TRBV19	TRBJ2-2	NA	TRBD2	CASSSKPGTTLTGELFF	TGTGCCAGTAGTAGTAAGCCCGGGACTACACTGACCGGGGAGCTGTTTTTT
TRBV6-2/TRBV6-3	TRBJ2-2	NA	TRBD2	CASGLAGVTGELFF	TGTGCCAGCGGACTAGCGGGAGTAACCGGGGAGCTGTTTTTT
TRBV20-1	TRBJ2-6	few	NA	CSAISFTPSGANVLTF	TGCAGTGCTATATCGTTTACTCCCTCTGGGGCCAACGTCCTGACTTTC
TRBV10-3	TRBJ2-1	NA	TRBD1	CAIQDRGDYNEQFF	TGTGCCATACAGGACAGGGGGGACTACAATGAGCAGTTCTTC
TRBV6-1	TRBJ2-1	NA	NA	CASRRAPPQDEQFF	TGTGCCAGCAGGAGGGCGCCTCCGCAGGATGAGCAGTTCTTC
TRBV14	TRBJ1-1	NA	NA	CASSQVIQWNTEAFF	TGTGCCAGCAGCCAAGTAATTCAGTGGAACACTGAAGCTTTCTTT
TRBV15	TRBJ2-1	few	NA	CATSRARGGINEQFF	TGTGCCACCAGCAGGGCTAGGGGGGGGATTAATGAGCAGTTCTTC
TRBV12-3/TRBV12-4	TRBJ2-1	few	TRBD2	CASSAGGVANEQFF	TGTGCCAGCAGTGCCGGGGGGGTCGCGAATGAGCAGTTCTTC
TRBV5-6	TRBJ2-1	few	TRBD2	CASSLIGTSGNNEQFF	TGTGCCAGCAGCCTCATCGGGACTAGCGGGAACAATGAGCAGTTCTTC
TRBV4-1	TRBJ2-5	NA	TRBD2	CASSLPERGAQETQYF	TGCGCCAGCAGCCTGCCCGAGCGGGGGGCCCAAGAGACCCAGTACTTC
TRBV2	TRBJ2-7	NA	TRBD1	CASSDPGQGNHEQYF	TGTGCCAGCAGTGACCCCGGACAGGGGAACCACGAGCAGTACTTC
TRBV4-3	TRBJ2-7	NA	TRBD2	CASSHTSGNSYEQYF	TGCGCCAGCAGCCATACTAGCGGGAATTCCTACGAGCAGTACTTC
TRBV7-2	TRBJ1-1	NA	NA	CASSLGREGETEAFF	TGTGCCAGCAGCTTAGGCAGGGAGGGTGAAACTGAAGCTTTCTTT
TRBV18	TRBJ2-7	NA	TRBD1	CASSPTPGQGLEQYF	TGTGCCAGCTCACCAACACCGGGACAGGGCCTCGAGCAGTACTTC
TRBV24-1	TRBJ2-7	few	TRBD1	CATSEGTGGTEYF	TGTGCCACCAGTGAGGGGACAGGGGGCACCGAGTACTTC
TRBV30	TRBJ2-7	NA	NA	CACRWGASGPSYEQYF	TGTGCCTGCCGTTGGGGGGCTAGCGGCCCTTCCTACGAGCAGTACTTC
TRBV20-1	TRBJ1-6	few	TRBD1	CSGRTGGDSPLHF	TGCAGTGGCAGAACAGGGGGTGATTCACCCCTCCACTTT
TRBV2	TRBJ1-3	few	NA	CASRQDRGNTIYF	TGTGCCAGCAGGCAAGACAGGGGAAACACCATATATTTT
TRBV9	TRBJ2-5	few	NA	CASSETPGETQYF	TGTGCCAGCAGCGAAACCCCCGGGGAGACCCAGTACTTC
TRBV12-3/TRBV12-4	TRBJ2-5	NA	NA	CASTWAGSQETQYF	TGTGCCAGCACTTGGGCAGGGAGCCAGGAGACCCAGTACTTC
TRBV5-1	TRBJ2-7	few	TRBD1	CASSLPGTAVPEQYF	TGCGCCAGCAGCCTACCCGGGACAGCCGTCCCCGAGCAGTACTTC
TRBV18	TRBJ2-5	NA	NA	CASSPREFQETQYF	TGTGCCAGCTCACCACGGGAATTTCAAGAGACCCAGTACTTC
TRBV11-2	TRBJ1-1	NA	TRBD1	CASSSTGGFAAFF	TGTGCCAGCAGCTCGACAGGGGGGTTTGCAGCTTTCTTT